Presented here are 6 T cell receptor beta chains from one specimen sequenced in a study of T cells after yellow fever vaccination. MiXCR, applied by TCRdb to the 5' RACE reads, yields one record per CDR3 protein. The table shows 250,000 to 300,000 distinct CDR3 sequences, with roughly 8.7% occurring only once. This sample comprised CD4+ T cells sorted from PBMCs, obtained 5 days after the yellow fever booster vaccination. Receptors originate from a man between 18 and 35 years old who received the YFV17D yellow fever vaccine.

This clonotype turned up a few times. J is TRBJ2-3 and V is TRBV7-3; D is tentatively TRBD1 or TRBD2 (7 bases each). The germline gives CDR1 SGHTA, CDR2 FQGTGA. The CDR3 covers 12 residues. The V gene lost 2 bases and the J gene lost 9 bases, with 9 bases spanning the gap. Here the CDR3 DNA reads TGTGCCAGCAGCTTACAGGGGGGGACGCAGTATTTT. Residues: CASSLQGGTQYF.

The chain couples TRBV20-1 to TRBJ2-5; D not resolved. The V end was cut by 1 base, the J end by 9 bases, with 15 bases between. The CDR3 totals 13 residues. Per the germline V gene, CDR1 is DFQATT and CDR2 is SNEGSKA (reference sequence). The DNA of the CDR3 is TGCAGTGCTAGAGGTGGAGATCGGTCGGCCCAGTACTTC. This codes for CSARGGDRSAQYF.

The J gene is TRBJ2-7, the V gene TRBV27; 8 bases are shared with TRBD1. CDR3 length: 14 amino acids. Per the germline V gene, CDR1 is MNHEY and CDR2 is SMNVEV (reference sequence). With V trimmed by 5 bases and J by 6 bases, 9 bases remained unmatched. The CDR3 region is CASSLDRGKSEQYF. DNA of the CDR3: TGTGCCAGCAGTCTTGACAGGGGCAAGAGCGAGCAGTACTTC.

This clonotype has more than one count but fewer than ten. The CDR3 region has the DNA TGTGCCTTTTCCCTGGACAGATTGAACACTGAAGCTTTCTTT. Amino acid sequence: CAFSLDRLNTEAFF. V gene TRBV30 combines with J gene TRBJ1-1, with D perhaps matching TRBD1 (6 bases). V was shortened by 7 bases and J by 0 bases, with 15 bases between the two germline ends. The germline gives CDR1 GTSNPN, CDR2 SVGIG (reference sequence). This CDR3 contains 14 residues.

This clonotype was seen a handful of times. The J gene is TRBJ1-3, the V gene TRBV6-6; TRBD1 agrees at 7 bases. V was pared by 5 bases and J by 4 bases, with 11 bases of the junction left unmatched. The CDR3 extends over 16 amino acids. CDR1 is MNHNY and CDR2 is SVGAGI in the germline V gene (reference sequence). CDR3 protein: CASSQLTGLEGNTIYF. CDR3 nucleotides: TGTGCCAGCAGTCAGTTGACAGGGTTGGAAGGAAACACCATATATTTT.

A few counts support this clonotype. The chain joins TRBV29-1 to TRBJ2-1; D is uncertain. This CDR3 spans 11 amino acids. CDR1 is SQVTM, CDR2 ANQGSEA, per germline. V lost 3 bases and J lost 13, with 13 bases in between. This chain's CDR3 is CSVDVGQTQFF. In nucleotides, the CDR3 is TGCAGCGTTGATGTCGGCCAGACCCAGTTCTTC.